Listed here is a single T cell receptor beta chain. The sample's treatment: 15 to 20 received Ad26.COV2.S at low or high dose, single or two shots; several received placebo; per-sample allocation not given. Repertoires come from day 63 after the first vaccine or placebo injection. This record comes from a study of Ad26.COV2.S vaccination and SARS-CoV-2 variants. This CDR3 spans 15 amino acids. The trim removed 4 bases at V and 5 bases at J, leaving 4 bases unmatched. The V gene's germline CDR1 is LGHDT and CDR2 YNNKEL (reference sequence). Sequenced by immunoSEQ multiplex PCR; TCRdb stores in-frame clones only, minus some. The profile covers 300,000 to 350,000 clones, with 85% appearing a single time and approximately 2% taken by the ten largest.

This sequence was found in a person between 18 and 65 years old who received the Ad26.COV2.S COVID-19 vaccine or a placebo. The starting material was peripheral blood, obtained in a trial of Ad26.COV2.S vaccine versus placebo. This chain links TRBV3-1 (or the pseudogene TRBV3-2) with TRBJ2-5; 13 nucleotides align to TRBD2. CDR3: CASSLLAGGVETQYF. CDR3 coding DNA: TGTGCCAGCAGCCTACTAGCGGGGGGGGTGGAGACCCAGTACTTC.